The following is a T cell receptor (beta chain) sequence with its context. What it binds is not known. The sample comes from a study of cytomegalovirus exposure and HLA in healthy donors. The study's findings and limits: The majority of CMV-associated TCR beta chains were reported as apparently HLA-restricted in a later analysis.

The PCR employed 60 Vbeta primers together with 13 Jbeta primers. Produced via immunoSEQ multiplex PCR; TCRdb's table is partial and in-frame only. The data contain about 170,000 clones, roughly four fifths of them singletons. The CDR3 consists of 15 residues. V was trimmed by 4 bases and J by 1 base, leaving 14 bases between them. The germline gives CDR1 SGHVS, CDR2 FNYEAQ. The source of this sequence is a girl under 18 in good health and CMV-seropositive. V gene TRBV7-6 combines with J gene TRBJ2-7; D not certain. Material for sequencing was PBMCs. The CDR3 here is CASSSPKTRSYEQYF. The CDR3 DNA reads as TGTGCCAGCAGCTCGCCTAAGACAAGATCCTACGAGCAGTACTTC.